The TCR beta chain under discussion was sequenced for a study of regulatory T cells in long-lasting Graves disease. Sequencing libraries for TCR beta were prepared with iRepertoire HTBI primers and Arm-PCR of CDR3 regions. TCRdb itself ran the multiplex PCR reads through MiXCR, one entry per CDR3 protein. The table has around 250,000 distinct CDR3 sequences, around 19% seen once. The CDR3 totals 13 residues. Germline V gene data show CDR1 as LGHDT and CDR2 as YNNKEL (reference sequence). With 2 bases clipped from V and 4 bases from J, the junction kept 1 base outside the gene matches. Time point here: newly diagnosed GD, antithyroid drugs for less than 3 months. Generation of the TCR library employed RNA extracted from PBMCs.

V is TRBV3-1 and J is TRBJ2-7; 8 bases agree with TRBD1. Sample: peripheral blood mononuclear cells (PBMCs), taken at new diagnosis, from a patient treated with antithyroid drugs. The source is a female donor with Graves disease. The CDR3 loop reads CASSQTGGYEQYF. CDR3 nucleotide sequence: TGTGCCAGCAGCCAAACAGGGGGGTACGAGCAGTACTTC.